The 18 T cell receptor beta chains listed next were all sequenced from one sample in a study of human T cells and chemical hapten exposure. Someone pulled total RNA out of unfractionated whole blood. TCRdb called the 5' RACE reads again in MiXCR, with one record for every CDR3 protein. The sample lists 150,000 or so distinct CDR3 sequences, around 4.4% seen once, with roughly 1.4% in the top ten. The receptors shown here come from a female donor in good health.

This clonotype appeared many times. The rearrangement uses TRBV27 and TRBJ1-4, with 7 bases that match TRBD1. The CDR3 covers 15 residues. Trimming removed 7 bases from V and 3 bases from J; junction bases left unmatched: 8. The germline V gene has CDR1 MNHEY and CDR2 SMNVEV (reference sequence). Here the CDR3 reads CASMAGGGSNEKLFF. CDR3 nucleotide sequence: TGTGCCAGCATGGCAGGGGGAGGTTCTAATGAAAAACTGTTTTTT.

This clonotype was counted many times. The J gene is TRBJ2-7, the V gene TRBV5-4; 8 positions match TRBD1. The CDR3 runs 14 residues. Trimming took 4 bases from V and 5 from J; bases not matched to a gene: 8. Germline CDR1 reads SGHNT; CDR2 reads YYREEE (reference sequence). CDR3 DNA sequence: TGTGCCAGCAGCGCGGACAGGGCAGGCAACGAGCAGTACTTC. Translating it yields CASSADRAGNEQYF.

This clonotype was detected ten times or more. V usage is TRBV12-3 or TRBV12-4 and J usage is TRBJ2-2; D is ambiguous. This CDR3 is built from 15 residues. V was shortened by 0 bases and J by 8 bases, with 13 bases between the two germline ends. CDR3: CASSLAVSRRGELFF. In DNA form, the CDR3 reads TGTGCCAGCAGTTTAGCCGTCTCTAGGCGAGGGGAGCTGTTTTTT.

This clonotype was counted many times. The chain employs TRBV5-1 and TRBJ2-3; 7 bases map to TRBD2. CDR3 length: 14 amino acids. V was pared by 5 bases and J by 6 bases, with 9 bases of the junction left unmatched. Looked up from germline, CDR1 is SGHRS and CDR2 is YFSETQ. The chain's CDR3 is CASRLGTTGDTQYF. The CDR3, as DNA: TGCGCCAGCAGACTTGGGACTACAGGTGATACGCAGTATTTT.

The gene calls are TRBV29-1 and TRBJ2-3, with D tentatively TRBD1 or TRBD2 (5 bases each). The germline V and J ends were trimmed by 6 bases and 4 bases, with 20 bases remaining between them. This CDR3 spans 15 amino acids. In germline, CDR1 is SQVTM, CDR2 ANQGSEA. CDR3: CSVSSGAAGPDTQYF. As DNA, the CDR3 is TGCAGCGTCTCCTCCGGGGCGGCCGGACCAGATACGCAGTATTTT.

The gene calls are TRBV30 and TRBJ1-1; weak D call: TRBD1 (5 bases). The V end lost 0 bases, the J end lost 0 bases, and 8 bases lay between the germline ends. The CDR3 is made up of 14 amino acids. Germline CDR1 and CDR2: GTSNPN and SVGIG (reference sequence). The CDR3 sequence is CAWSVRGMNTEAFF. In DNA, the CDR3 is TGTGCCTGGAGTGTACGGGGCATGAACACTGAAGCTTTCTTT. Full variable domain (remainder filled in from reference TRBV30 and TRBJ1-1): SQTIHQWPATLVQPVGSPLSLECTVEGTSNPNLYWYRQAAGRGLQLLFYSVGIGQISSEVPQNLSASRPQDRQFILSSKKLLLSDSGFYLCAWSVRGMNTEAFFGQGTRLTVV.

This clonotype was detected a few times. V gene TRBV5-1 combines with J gene TRBJ1-2; tentatively, D is TRBD1 (5 bases). Trimming pared 4 bases from V and 7 bases from J, leaving 14 bases between. The CDR3 runs 13 residues. Looked up from germline, CDR1 is SGHRS and CDR2 is YFSETQ. CDR3 amino acids: CASSPDSRGGYTF. DNA for the CDR3: TGCGCCAGCAGCCCCGACAGTCGGGGTGGCTACACCTTC.

This clonotype has ten or more counts. The chain carries TRBV28 and TRBJ1-2; the match to TRBD1 covers 9 bases. Unmatched junction bases numbered 9, after V lost 4 bases and J lost 6 bases. Germline CDR1 and CDR2: MDHEN and SYDVKM. The CDR3 spans 15 residues. Here the CDR3 DNA reads TGTGCCAGCAGTTCTTCTACTCGGACAGGGGATGGCTACACCTTC. It encodes CASSSSTRTGDGYTF.

This clonotype was detected many times. The V and J genes are TRBV11-2 and TRBJ2-2; 8 bases line up with TRBD2. Looked up from germline, CDR1 is SGHAT and CDR2 is FQNNGV. V shed 3 bases, J shed 4 bases, and the junction held 4 bases outside the gene matches. This CDR3 region has 15 residues. CDR3 residues: CASSLQAGVTGELFF. The DNA for the CDR3 is TGTGCCAGCAGCTTGCAAGCGGGGGTCACCGGGGAGCTGTTTTTT.

This clonotype came up many times. The V call is TRBV10-3, the J call TRBJ2-3; 8 bases fit TRBD1. CDR1 ENHRY and CDR2 SYGVKD come from the germline V gene. The CDR3 consists of 15 residues. Losses at the gene ends were 7 bases for V and 3 bases for J; bases not matched to a gene: 9. The CDR3 reads CAINMGTGGTDTQYF. DNA of the CDR3: TGTGCCATCAATATGGGGACAGGTGGGACAGATACGCAGTATTTT.

This clonotype was detected only a few times. The rearrangement links TRBV6-5 to TRBJ2-1, with D possibly being TRBD2 (6 bases). The V end was cut by 6 bases, the J end by 5 bases, with 17 bases between. Per the germline V gene, CDR1 is MNHEY and CDR2 is SVGAGI. The CDR3 totals 15 residues. CDR3 nucleotide sequence: TGTGCCAGCAGCTTCTTGGGGGGAAGGAACAATGAGCAGTTCTTC. Translation: CASSFLGGRNNEQFF.

The chain links TRBV6-2 or TRBV6-3 to TRBJ2-3; 8 bases agree with TRBD2. There are 15 residues in the CDR3. Germline lookup yields CDR1 MNHEY and CDR2 SVGEGT. V was clipped by 2 bases and J by 4 bases; unmatched bases: 5. CDR3 sequence: CASSYRGGGPDTQYF. CDR3 DNA: TGTGCCAGCAGTTACCGGGGCGGGGGGCCAGATACGCAGTATTTT.

This clonotype was seen at least ten times. The chain carries TRBV7-8 and TRBJ2-6, with D perhaps TRBD1 (5 bases). The CDR3 covers 19 residues. Germline-derived CDR1 and CDR2 are SGHVS and FQNEAQ. V was pared by 5 bases and J by 0 bases, with 20 bases between. CDR3 loop: CASSKETVRGFSGANVLTF. In nucleotides, the CDR3 is TGTGCCAGCAGCAAAGAGACAGTTAGGGGTTTCTCTGGGGCCAACGTCCTGACTTTC.

This clonotype occurred once. This may arise from a read error, as a much more abundant clone is one base away. V usage is TRBV7-3 and J usage is TRBJ2-3, with D tentatively TRBD1 or TRBD2 (5 bases each). In germline, CDR1 is SGHTA, CDR2 FQGTGA. Between the trimmed V and J ends, which lost 4 bases and 3 bases, there was a span of 20 bases. The CDR3 extends over 17 amino acids. As DNA, the CDR3 is TGTGCCAGCAGCTCATGGTCCGGGGCAGGGTCGACAGATACGCAGTATTTT. It translates to CASSSWSGAGSTDTQYF.

Ten or more counts support this clonotype. The rearrangement joins TRBV6-2 or TRBV6-3 to TRBJ2-1; D may correspond to TRBD1 or TRBD2 (5 bases each). The CDR3 contains 19 residues. Germline values: CDR1 MNHEY, CDR2 SVGEGT. V was clipped by 8 bases and J by 4 bases, with 30 bases between them. The DNA of the CDR3 is TGTGCCAGCCTCTCCCAGGGCAGGGAGACCTTAAAAAGTTACAATGAGCAGTTCTTC. This codes for CASLSQGRETLKSYNEQFF.

This clonotype was observed many times. The V gene is TRBV4-2, the J gene TRBJ2-7; 9 bases are a match to TRBD1. After removal of 4 bases from V and 6 bases from J, the junction contained 7 bases not matched to a gene. Germline loops: CDR1 LGHNA, CDR2 YNFKEQ. There are 14 residues in the CDR3. CDR3 nucleotides: TGTGCCAGCAGCCCGGACAGGGGATCTCTCGAGCAGTACTTC. Translated, it gives CASSPDRGSLEQYF.

In its sample, this clonotype was seen many times. Relative to the germline gene, one junction end is altered; a read error may explain this. This chain connects TRBV3-1 to TRBJ1-4, with 8 bases that match TRBD1. This CDR3 region has 14 residues. Per the germline V gene, CDR1 is LGHDT and CDR2 is YNNKEL (reference sequence). The CDR3 DNA reads TGTGCCAGCAGCCTTACAGGGGGGAATGGAAAACTGTTTTTT. It yields the protein CASSLTGGNGKLFF.

The sample holds many counts of this clonotype. This chain uses TRBV25-1 with TRBJ1-5; D possibly corresponds to TRBD1 (6 bases). Germline V gene lookup returns CDR1 MGHDK and CDR2 SYGVNS. V was shortened by 3 bases and J by 5 bases, with 8 bases between the two germline ends. The CDR3 contains 13 residues. CDR3 amino acids: CASSDTGYQPQHF. The CDR3 DNA sequence: TGTGCCAGCAGTGATACAGGGTATCAGCCCCAGCATTTT.